The 25 T cell receptor beta chains in this list originate from one sample, sequenced in a study of T cell repertoires in ileal Crohn's disease. As to time point: proximal margin of the surgical specimen (macroscopically non-inflamed). Only in-frame clones appear in the TCRdb table, and some are missing; sequencing was by immunoSEQ multiplex PCR. The sample lists 7,200 or so clones, roughly 70% occurring once. The sample taken for sequencing was ileal tissue. The receptors come from an adult with Crohn's disease.

This chain's CDR3 is CASSLNRVGSYEQYF. As DNA, the CDR3 is TGTGCCAGCAGCTTGAACAGGGTCGGGTCCTACGAGCAGTACTTC. The rearrangement links TRBV7-8 to TRBJ2-7; possible D gene TRBD1, 6 bases. The germline V gene has CDR1 SGHVS and CDR2 FQNEAQ. The V end was cut by 3 bases, the J end by 1 base, with 13 bases between. The CDR3 loop spans 15 amino acids.

V and J are TRBV28 and TRBJ2-7; weak D call: TRBD1 (5 bases). Germline V gene lookup returns CDR1 MDHEN and CDR2 SYDVKM. With 6 bases removed from V and 5 bases from J, the gap between germline ends came to 17 bases. The CDR3 extends over 14 amino acids. This chain's CDR3 is CASSHTTDSHEQYF. The CDR3 DNA follows: TGTGCCAGCAGCCACACGACAGACAGTCACGAGCAGTACTTC.

This clone was seen a single time. J is TRBJ2-7 and V is TRBV30; 14 bases match TRBD2. In germline, CDR1 is GTSNPN, CDR2 SVGIG (reference sequence). The CDR3 runs 14 residues. V shed 3 bases, J shed 2 bases, and the junction held 0 bases outside the gene matches. This CDR3 is CAWRTSGRAYEQYF. For the CDR3, the DNA is TGTGCCTGGAGGACTAGCGGGAGGGCCTACGAGCAGTACTTC.

The chain's CDR3 is CASSDGTDLEAFF. In DNA form, the CDR3 reads TGTGCCAGCAGTGACGGGACAGACCTTGAAGCTTTCTTT. The chain carries TRBV2 and TRBJ1-1, with TRBD1 matching 7 bases. The CDR3 has 13 residues. Losses at the gene ends were 3 bases for V and 7 bases for J; bases not matched to a gene: 5. Germline CDR1 is SNHLY and CDR2 is FYNNEI.

The chain combines TRBV2 with TRBJ2-7; TRBD2 matches 8 bases. The V and J ends lost 1 base and 4 bases, in that order; junction bases with no gene match: 6. Germline lookup yields CDR1 SNHLY and CDR2 FYNNEI. The CDR3 is 15 amino acids. As DNA, the CDR3 is TGTGCCAGCAGTGAAGTTACTAGCGGTGAATACGAGCAGTACTTC. Translating it yields CASSEVTSGEYEQYF.

The V gene is TRBV4-2, the J gene TRBJ1-2; D perhaps matches TRBD1 (6 bases). This CDR3 is 16 amino acids long. V lost 4 bases to trimming and J lost 0 bases, with 15 bases between them. Germline V gene lookup returns CDR1 LGHNA and CDR2 YNFKEQ. The CDR3 loop reads CASSPLRGSTNYGYTF. The CDR3 region has the DNA TGTGCCAGCAGCCCATTGAGGGGGTCTACTAACTATGGCTACACCTTC.

The gene calls are TRBV28 and TRBJ1-6; the D gene is possibly TRBD1 (5 bases). CDR1 and CDR2 (germline): MDHEN, SYDVKM. V gave up 3 bases and J gave up 7 bases, with 10 bases separating them. There are 14 residues in the CDR3. The CDR3 reads CASSFSQGNSPLHF. The CDR3 DNA sequence: TGTGCCAGCAGTTTCTCTCAGGGCAATTCACCCCTCCACTTT.

As for this clone: One end of the junction is discordant with germline, which a read error may explain. The chain links TRBV7-8 to TRBJ2-2; D might be TRBD1 (6 bases). Germline-derived CDR1 and CDR2 are SGHVS and FQNEAQ. The CDR3 is 15 amino acids. The CDR3: CASSYPGQNPGELFF. The DNA for the CDR3 is TGTGCCAGCAGCTACCCTGGACAGAACCCCGGGGAGCTGTTTTTT.

In DNA, the CDR3 is TGTGCCAGTATAGACAGGGGGCTTATGAACACTGAAGCTTTCTTT. Translating it yields CASIDRGLMNTEAFF. The chain has TRBV19 and TRBJ1-1; 10 nucleotides line up with TRBD1. Unmatched junction bases numbered 5, after V lost 7 bases and J lost 0 bases. Germline V gene sequence: CDR1 LNHDA, CDR2 SQIVND (reference sequence). The CDR3 runs to 15 residues.

The chain has TRBV9 and TRBJ2-2; D is unclear. Germline-derived CDR1 and CDR2 are SGDLS and YYNGEE. Trimming stripped 0 bases from V and 3 bases from J, with 15 bases between. The CDR3 has 17 residues. In DNA, the CDR3 is TGTGCCAGCAGCGTAGTCCCGACCGCCAGATACACCGGGGAGCTGTTTTTT. Protein product: CASSVVPTARYTGELFF.

V and J are TRBV2 and TRBJ2-7; 8 bases line up with TRBD2. The CDR3 is 14 amino acids. Germline V gene lookup returns CDR1 SNHLY and CDR2 FYNNEI. V dropped 5 bases and J dropped 5; count of bases not matched to a gene: 8. CDR3 residues: CASSTGGGGHEQYF. In DNA form, the CDR3 reads TGTGCCAGCAGTACGGGAGGGGGGGGCCACGAGCAGTACTTC.

This clone was recorded once. The CDR3 loop reads CASSLWGASNEKLFF. CDR3 nucleotide sequence: TGTGCCAGCAGTTTATGGGGGGCATCTAATGAAAAACTGTTTTTT. The chain couples TRBV28 to TRBJ1-4; perhaps TRBD1 as D (6 bases). Germline CDR1 MDHEN, CDR2 SYDVKM. This CDR3 region has 15 residues. V was clipped by 0 bases and J by 3 bases, with 8 bases between them.

Concerning this clone itself: Additional DNA sequences in this sample encode the identical CDR3. V is TRBV27 and J is TRBJ1-2, with D perhaps matching TRBD1 (5 bases). Germline lookup yields CDR1 MNHEY and CDR2 SMNVEV (reference sequence). The CDR3 runs 13 residues. V lost 6 bases and J 8 bases, leaving 16 bases between the germline ends. The DNA for the CDR3 is TGTGCCAGCAGCCCGGGACCTCTACGGGGCTACACCTTC. Translation: CASSPGPLRGYTF.

The chain has TRBV18 and TRBJ1-2; 7 positions match TRBD1. V was clipped by 5 bases and J by 5 bases; unmatched bases: 5. There are 13 residues in the CDR3. CDR1 and CDR2 (germline): KGHSH, LQKENI. The DNA for the CDR3 is TGTGCCAGCTCAGTCGGGACAGCTTATGGCTACACCTTC. Translation gives CASSVGTAYGYTF.

This chain connects TRBV27 to TRBJ2-7, with D unclear. Trimming took 6 bases from V and 5 from J, leaving 14 bases between them. The germline gives CDR1 MNHEY, CDR2 SMNVEV (reference sequence). The CDR3 consists of 13 residues. DNA of the CDR3: TGTGCCAGCAGCCCAACACTACGGGACGAGCAGTACTTC. Protein product: CASSPTLRDEQYF.

This clone was recorded a few times. The genes are TRBV28 and TRBJ1-4; 11 bases are a match to TRBD1. Looked up from germline, CDR1 is MDHEN and CDR2 is SYDVKM. J was trimmed by 0 bases and V by 3 bases; bases with no gene match: 12. CDR3 size: 20 residues. The CDR3 sequence is CASSFLGLGQGDSTNEKLFF. CDR3 nucleotides: TGTGCCAGCAGTTTTTTGGGGTTGGGACAGGGGGACTCAACTAATGAAAAACTGTTTTTT.

This clone turned up a few times. V usage is TRBV28 and J usage is TRBJ1-5; D remains ambiguous. Per germline, CDR1 MDHEN and CDR2 SYDVKM. The V and J ends lost 6 bases and 0 bases respectively, with 12 bases between them. The length of the CDR3 is 15 residues. CDR3 region: CASSYTEFSNQPQHF. In DNA, the CDR3 is TGTGCCAGCAGCTATACAGAGTTTAGCAATCAGCCCCAGCATTTT.

The chain joins TRBV5-6 to TRBJ1-2, with a possible D match to TRBD1 (5 bases). V was trimmed by 1 base and J by 8 bases, leaving 12 bases between them. Germline V CDR1 and CDR2: SGHDT, YYEEEE. This CDR3 comprises 13 residues. The CDR3 sequence is CASSLYRREGYTF. CDR3 sequence (DNA): TGTGCCAGCAGCTTGTACAGGCGAGAAGGCTACACCTTC.

This clone is medium-sized by share. The rearrangement links TRBV6-1 to TRBJ2-5, with TRBD2 matching over 11 bases. The length of the CDR3 is 16 residues. V was clipped by 4 bases and J by 5 bases; unmatched bases: 9. Germline CDR1 is MNHNS and CDR2 is SASEGT. The CDR3 sequence is CASSVLAGGLRETQYF. The CDR3 DNA reads as TGTGCCAGCAGTGTTCTAGCGGGGGGTCTTCGGGAGACCCAGTACTTC.

The rearrangement joins TRBV7-2 to TRBJ2-7; D assignment may be TRBD1 or TRBD2 (5 bases each). The CDR3 has 15 residues. V was pared by 7 bases and J by 1 base, with 17 bases between. Germline-derived CDR1 and CDR2 are SGHTA and FQGNSA. CDR3 protein: CASTRGGGVSYEQYF. CDR3 nucleotide sequence: TGTGCCAGCACCCGGGGCGGTGGGGTTTCCTACGAGCAGTACTTC.

CDR3: CASSQEVGRNNSPLHF. CDR3 DNA sequence: TGTGCCAGCAGCCAAGAGGTCGGGCGGAATAATTCACCCCTCCACTTT. This chain connects TRBV14 to TRBJ1-6; D not resolved. Germline V gene sequence: CDR1 SGHDN, CDR2 FVKESK. The CDR3 is 16 residues long. V shed 0 bases and J shed 5 bases, with 11 bases lying between them. Drawing the rest from reference TRBV14 and TRBJ1-6, the complete variable domain is EAGVTQFPSHSVIEKGQTVTLRCDPISGHDNLYWYRRVMGKEIKFLLHFVKESKQDESGMPNNRFLAERTGGTYSTLKVQPAELEDSGVYFCASSQEVGRNNSPLHFGNGTRLTVT.

In its sample, this clone was seen once. The V call is TRBV9, the J call TRBJ2-1, with 9 bases that match TRBD2. CDR3 size: 19 residues. Per germline, CDR1 SGDLS and CDR2 YYNGEE. The junction had 10 bases not matched to a gene; V was cut back by 0 bases and J by 0 bases. CDR3 region: CASSVVAGGPGSSYNEQFF. CDR3 nucleotides: TGTGCCAGCAGCGTAGTCGCGGGAGGGCCAGGAAGCTCCTACAATGAGCAGTTCTTC.

The genes are TRBV6-1 and TRBJ2-4; 8 bases are a match to TRBD2. This CDR3 contains 15 residues. CDR1 is MNHNS, CDR2 SASEGT, per germline. Trimming removed 3 bases from V and 5 bases from J; junction bases left unmatched: 6. The CDR3 protein is CASSDPGTRENIQYF. The DNA for the CDR3 is TGTGCCAGCAGTGATCCCGGGACTAGGGAAAACATTCAGTACTTC.

The V and J genes are TRBV10-1 and TRBJ1-2; perhaps TRBD1 as D (6 bases). Looked up from germline, CDR1 is WNHNN and CDR2 is SYGVQD (reference sequence). The CDR3 has 14 amino acids. Trimming removed 0 bases at V and 8 bases at J, with 13 bases between. The CDR3 reads CASSESGTPTGYTF. Here the CDR3 DNA reads TGCGCCAGCAGTGAGTCCGGGACACCCACAGGCTACACCTTC.

The CDR3 DNA sequence: TGTGCCAGCGGGGACGCCCGGGGGACTGAAGCTTTCTTT. This translates into CASGDARGTEAFF. This chain connects TRBV6-1 to TRBJ1-1, with TRBD1 as a possible D gene (5 bases). CDR3 size: 13 residues. The germline V gene encodes CDR1 MNHNS and CDR2 SASEGT. Trimming took 8 bases from V and 5 from J, leaving 15 bases between them.